These T cell receptor beta chains were read from a single sample in a study of T-cell reconstitution after alpha-beta-depleted transplantation in children. TCRdb reprocessed the PCR reads via MiXCR and lists one record per CDR3 protein. This sample yields fewer than 750,000 distinct CDR3 sequences, of which 27% are seen a single time; under 45% belongs to the top ten. The sample here was PBMCs, taken before TCRalphabeta/CD19-depleted stem cell transplant. Receptors were obtained from a boy under two years old with Wiskott-Aldrich syndrome, due to receive a stem cell transplant. The CDR3 runs from the conserved cysteine through the conserved F or W. The order of the fields is V gene, D gene, clone size, J gene, CDR3 protein, CDR3 DNA. D genes are given only for firm matches. Not all rows give a size; the values are once, few, many and, for expanded clones, a class.

>TRBV29-1|-|-|TRBJ2-1
CSVVSRSYNEQFF
TGCAGCGTTGTCTCGCGATCCTACAATGAGCAGTTCTTC
>TRBV6-2/TRBV6-3|-|-|TRBJ2-1
CASSYSPPYNEQFF
TGTGCCAGCAGTTACTCGCCACCCTACAATGAGCAGTTCTTC
>TRBV5-1|TRBD2|-|TRBJ2-1
CASSLGGTSGRGPYNEQFF
TGCGCCAGCAGCTTGGGAGGGACTAGCGGGAGGGGACCCTACAATGAGCAGTTCTTC
>TRBV9|TRBD2|-|TRBJ2-3
CASSGSREGRSDTQYF
TGTGCCAGCAGCGGTAGCCGGGAGGGCCGTTCAGATACGCAGTATTTT
>TRBV5-1|TRBD1|-|TRBJ2-2
CASSISGTGDTGELFF
TGCGCCAGCAGCATTTCCGGGACAGGGGACACCGGGGAGCTGTTTTTT
>TRBV20-1|TRBD2|-|TRBJ2-3
CSARFSGTPDTQYF
TGCAGTGCTAGGTTTAGCGGGACGCCAGATACGCAGTATTTT
>TRBV7-8|-|-|TRBJ1-1
CASSTSVGKNTEAFF
TGTGCCAGCAGCACCTCGGTAGGGAAGAACACTGAAGCTTTCTTT
>TRBV12-3/TRBV12-4|-|few|TRBJ1-2
CASRILTGVGGYTF
TGTGCCAGCAGAATCCTGACCGGGGTAGGCGGCTACACCTTC
>TRBV5-1|TRBD1|-|TRBJ2-5
CASSLTGQGGPETQYF
TGCGCCAGCAGCCTCACGGGACAGGGTGGGCCAGAGACCCAGTACTTC
>TRBV5-1|TRBD1|-|TRBJ2-2
CASSREPGRSDRANTGELFF
TGCGCCAGCAGCAGGGAGCCCGGACGGTCGGACAGGGCGAACACCGGGGAGCTGTTTTTT
>TRBV24-1|-|few|TRBJ2-1
CATSDILGGEFF
TGTGCCACCAGTGACATACTAGGAGGGGAGTTCTTC
>TRBV9|TRBD2|-|TRBJ2-3
CASSVAFLAGVTDTQYF
TGTGCCAGCAGCGTAGCTTTCCTAGCGGGAGTAACAGATACGCAGTATTTT
>TRBV12-3/TRBV12-4|-|-|TRBJ1-2
CASSFELGYGYTF
TGTGCCAGCAGTTTTGAACTCGGCTATGGCTACACCTTC
>TRBV13|-|few|TRBJ2-2
CASSPRDQTNTGELFF
TGTGCCAGCAGCCCCCGGGACCAAACGAACACCGGGGAGCTGTTTTTT
>TRBV18|-|-|TRBJ1-4
CASSPLTGEKLFF
TGTGCCAGCTCACCACTCACAGGCGAAAAACTGTTTTTT
>TRBV12-3/TRBV12-4|-|-|TRBJ2-1
CASSFRQGSDNEQFF
TGTGCCAGCAGTTTCAGGCAGGGGTCCGACAATGAGCAGTTCTTC
>TRBV10-1|-|-|TRBJ2-5
CASSESGGTETQYF
TGCGCCAGCAGTGAGTCCGGGGGCACAGAGACCCAGTACTTC
>TRBV25-1|-|-|TRBJ2-1
CASSESSAGLFYEQFF
TGTGCCAGCAGTGAATCCTCGGCAGGGTTGTTCTATGAGCAGTTCTTC
>TRBV6-1|-|few|TRBJ1-5
CASSEAVYSNQPQHF
TGTGCCAGCAGTGAAGCGGTTTATAGCAATCAGCCCCAGCATTTT
>TRBV5-1|TRBD2|many|TRBJ2-3
CASRQLAGGADTQYF
TGCGCCAGCAGGCAACTAGCGGGAGGGGCAGATACGCAGTATTTT
>TRBV30|-|few|TRBJ2-1
CAWSELVYNEQFF
TGTGCCTGGAGCGAACTAGTCTACAATGAGCAGTTCTTC
>TRBV5-1|-|-|TRBJ2-1
CASSPSRTGGVDEQFF
TGCGCCAGCAGTCCCTCTAGGACGGGTGGGGTCGATGAGCAGTTCTTC
>TRBV3-1|-|-|TRBJ1-2
CASSHGVDYGYTF
TGTGCCAGCAGCCACGGTGTGGACTATGGCTACACCTTC